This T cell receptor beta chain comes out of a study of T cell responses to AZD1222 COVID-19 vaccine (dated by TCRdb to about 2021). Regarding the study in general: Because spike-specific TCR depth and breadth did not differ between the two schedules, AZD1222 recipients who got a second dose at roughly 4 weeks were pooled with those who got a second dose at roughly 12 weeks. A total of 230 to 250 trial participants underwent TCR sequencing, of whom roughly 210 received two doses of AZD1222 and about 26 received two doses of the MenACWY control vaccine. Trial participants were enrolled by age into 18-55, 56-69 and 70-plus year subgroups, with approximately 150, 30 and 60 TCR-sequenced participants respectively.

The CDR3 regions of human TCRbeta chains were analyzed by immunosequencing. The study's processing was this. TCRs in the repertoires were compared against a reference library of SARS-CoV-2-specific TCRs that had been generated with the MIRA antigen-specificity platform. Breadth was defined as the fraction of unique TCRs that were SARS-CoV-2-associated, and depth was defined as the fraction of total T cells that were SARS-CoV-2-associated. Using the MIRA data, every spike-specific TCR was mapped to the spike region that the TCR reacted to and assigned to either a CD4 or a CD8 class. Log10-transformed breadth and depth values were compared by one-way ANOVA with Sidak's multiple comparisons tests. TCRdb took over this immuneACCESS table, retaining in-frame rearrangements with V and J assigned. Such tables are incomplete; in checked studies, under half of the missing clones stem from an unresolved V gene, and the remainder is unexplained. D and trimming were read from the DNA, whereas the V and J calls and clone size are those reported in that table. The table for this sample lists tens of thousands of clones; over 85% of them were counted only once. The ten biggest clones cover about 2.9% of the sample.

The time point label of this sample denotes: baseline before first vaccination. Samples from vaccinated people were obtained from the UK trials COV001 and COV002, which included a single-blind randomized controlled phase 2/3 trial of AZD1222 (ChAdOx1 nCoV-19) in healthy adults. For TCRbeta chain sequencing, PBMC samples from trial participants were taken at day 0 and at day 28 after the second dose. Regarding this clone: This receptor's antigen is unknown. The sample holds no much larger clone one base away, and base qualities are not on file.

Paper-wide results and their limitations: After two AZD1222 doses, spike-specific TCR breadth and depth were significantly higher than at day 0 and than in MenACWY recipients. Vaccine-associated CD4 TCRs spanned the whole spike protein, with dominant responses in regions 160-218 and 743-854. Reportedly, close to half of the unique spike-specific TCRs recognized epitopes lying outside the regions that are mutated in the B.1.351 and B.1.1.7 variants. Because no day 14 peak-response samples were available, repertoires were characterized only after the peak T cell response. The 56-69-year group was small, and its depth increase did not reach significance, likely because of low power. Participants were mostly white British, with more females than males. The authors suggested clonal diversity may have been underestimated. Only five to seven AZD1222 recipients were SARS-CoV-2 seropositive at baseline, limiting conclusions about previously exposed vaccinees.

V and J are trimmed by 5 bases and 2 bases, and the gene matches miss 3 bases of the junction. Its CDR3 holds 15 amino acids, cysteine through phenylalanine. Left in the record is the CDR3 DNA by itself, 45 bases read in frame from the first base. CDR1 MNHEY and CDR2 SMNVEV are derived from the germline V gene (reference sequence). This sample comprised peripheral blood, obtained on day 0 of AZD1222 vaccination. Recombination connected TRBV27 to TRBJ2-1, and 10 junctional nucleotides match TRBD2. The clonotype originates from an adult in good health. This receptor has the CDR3 CASSLSGGAYNEQFF. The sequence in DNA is TGTGCCAGCAGTCTCAGCGGGGGGGCCTACAATGAGCAGTTCTTC.